These T cell receptor beta chains were read from a single sample in a study of early stage breast cancer tumors. Sequenced by immunoSEQ multiplex PCR; TCRdb stores in-frame clones only, minus some. The data hold 55,000 to 70,000 clones, with approximately 80% observed a single time. Sequencing was performed on blood. The receptors were sampled from a person aged 35 to 50 with breast cancer. Both conserved end residues are part of each CDR3. Each record gives: V gene, J gene, D gene, clone size, CDR3 DNA, CDR3 protein. The D gene is left open where the match is weak. Clone size is stated in some rows and not others, as once, few, many or a class when expanded.

TRBV28	TRBJ1-5	.	.	TGTGCCACCCTCAGTAGCAATCAGCCCCAGCATTTT	CATLSSNQPQHF
TRBV6-1	TRBJ2-1	TRBD2	.	TGTGCCAGCATTCCGATAGCGGGAGGTGGTGAGCAGTTCTTC	CASIPIAGGGEQFF
TRBV6-6	TRBJ2-1	.	.	TGTGCCAGCAGTTCCGGACTCTCCTACAATGAGCAGTTCTTC	CASSSGLSYNEQFF
TRBV28	TRBJ1-4	.	.	TGTGCCAGCGGCTCCGGGGGGCATGATGAAAAACTGTTTTTT	CASGSGGHDEKLFF
TRBV27	TRBJ2-3	.	few	TGTGCCAGCAAACAGGGCACCTACACAGATACGCAGTATTTT	CASKQGTYTDTQYF
TRBV30	TRBJ2-7	TRBD2	.	TGTGCCTGGAGTCGGACTAGCCCAGTCAGGGAGCAGTACTTC	CAWSRTSPVREQYF
TRBV2	TRBJ1-1	.	.	TGTGCCAGCAGTGTTGAAGGGAGCACTGAAGCTTTCTTT	CASSVEGSTEAFF
TRBV4-1	TRBJ1-5	.	.	TGCGCCAGCAGCCAAACCCAGAGCAATCAGCCCCAGCATTTT	CASSQTQSNQPQHF
TRBV5-1	TRBJ2-1	TRBD2	.	TGCGCCAGCAGCCGACTAGCTGCCTACAATGAGCAGTTCTTC	CASSRLAAYNEQFF
TRBV2	TRBJ2-1	TRBD1	.	TGTGCCAGCATCGGGACAGGGGGCAATGAGCAGTTCTTC	CASIGTGGNEQFF
TRBV18	TRBJ2-7	TRBD1	few	TGTGCCAGCTCACCTGAACAGGGGGCCAGCGGCGAGCAGTACTTC	CASSPEQGASGEQYF
TRBV28	TRBJ2-2	.	.	TGTGCCATCAAAGAGGGGAACAGGGCGATCGGGGAGCTGTTTTTT	CAIKEGNRAIGELFF
TRBV7-6	TRBJ2-7	.	.	TGTGCCAGCAGCTCAGGAGCAGGGGCTTCCTACGAGCAGTACTTC	CASSSGAGASYEQYF
TRBV5-1	TRBJ2-7	.	.	TGCGCCAGCAGCTTGACTGGACTCCCTTTGGACTTC	CASSLTGLPLDF
TRBV7-9	TRBJ1-2	.	.	TGTGCCAGCAGCTTACAACTAAGAACAGGGCCTAACTATGGCTACACCTTC	CASSLQLRTGPNYGYTF
TRBV7-3	TRBJ2-1	.	.	TGTGCCAGCAGCTCGGGACGGAACTACAATGAGCAGTTCTTC	CASSSGRNYNEQFF
TRBV19	TRBJ1-3	.	.	TGTGCCAGTATCCCGGGGTGGGGCAGTGGAAACACCATATATTTT	CASIPGWGSGNTIYF
TRBV7-6	TRBJ1-2	.	once	TGTGCCAGCAGCTTAGCAGGGAACTATGGCTACACCTTC	CASSLAGNYGYTF
TRBV7-9	TRBJ1-5	TRBD1	.	TGTGCCAGCAGCTTCTACACGGGACAGGGCCATCAGCCCCAGCATTTT	CASSFYTGQGHQPQHF
TRBV6-5	TRBJ1-2	.	.	TGTGCCAGCAGTTACTCGAAAGGAGCTAACTATGGCTACACCTTC	CASSYSKGANYGYTF
TRBV29-1	TRBJ2-3	.	once	TGCAGCGTTCAGGGGAACTCAGATACGCAGTATTTT	CSVQGNSDTQYF
TRBV15	TRBJ1-4	.	.	TGTGCCACCAGCAGACTTACCCATGGTGAAAAACTGTTTTTT	CATSRLTHGEKLFF
TRBV6-1	TRBJ2-2	TRBD2	.	TGTGCCAGCAGGGAAGTAGCGGGATACACCGGGGAGCTGTTTTTT	CASREVAGYTGELFF
TRBV6-5	TRBJ2-3	.	.	TGTGCCAGCAGTTACTCGAATGGGCGGGCAACAGATACGCAGTATTTT	CASSYSNGRATDTQYF
TRBV28	TRBJ2-5	.	.	TGTGCCAGCAGCCCTCCAGTGCGAGAGACCCAGTACTTC	CASSPPVRETQYF
TRBV29-1	TRBJ2-1	.	.	TGCAGCGTTGAATCTCCTACCTACAATGAGCAGTTCTTC	CSVESPTYNEQFF
TRBV9	TRBJ2-3	.	once	TGTGCCAGCAGCGTAGGGGGAGCCGGGGTAGATACGCAGTATTTT	CASSVGGAGVDTQYF
TRBV6-5	TRBJ2-5	.	.	TGTGCCAGCAGTTCCCAGGGGGGTCAAGAGACCCAGTACTTC	CASSSQGGQETQYF
TRBV5-1	TRBJ2-3	.	.	TGCGCCAGCAGCTTGGGTCGCACAGATACGCAGTATTTT	CASSLGRTDTQYF
TRBV29-1	TRBJ2-1	TRBD2	.	TGCAGCGTTGGGACTAGCGGGAGTTACAATGAGCAGTTCTTC	CSVGTSGSYNEQFF
TRBV25-1	TRBJ1-1	.	.	TGTGCCAGCAGTGAATTTGAGGACGGTGAAGCTTTCTTT	CASSEFEDGEAFF
TRBV19	TRBJ2-2	.	.	TGTGCCAGTAGGGGCGGACTCACCGGGGAGCTGTTTTTT	CASRGGLTGELFF
TRBV29-1	TRBJ1-2	.	.	TGCAGCGTTACCCGACAGGAGAGCAGCTATGGCTACACCTTC	CSVTRQESSYGYTF
TRBV7-7	TRBJ1-5	.	.	TGTGCTAGCAGCTTAGATAGGGATCAGCCCCAGCATTTT	CASSLDRDQPQHF
TRBV28	TRBJ1-3	.	.	TGTGCCAGCTCCAGGGGAGGGAACACCATATATTTT	CASSRGGNTIYF
TRBV28	TRBJ1-4	.	.	TGTGCCAGCAGGGTTTGGGGGACAACTAATGAAAAACTGTTTTTT	CASRVWGTTNEKLFF
TRBV6-1	TRBJ2-1	.	.	TGTGCCAGCTGCCGGGTAAGCGAGGCCTACAATGAGCAGTTCTTC	CASCRVSEAYNEQFF
TRBV27	TRBJ1-1	.	.	TGTGCCAGCAGTTTATTTCCGGGACCCACTGAAGCTTTCTTT	CASSLFPGPTEAFF
TRBV18	TRBJ2-5	.	.	TGTGCCAGCTCACCACCGAGGGCAGACCCCCGAGAGACCCAGTACTTC	CASSPPRADPRETQYF
TRBV10-3	TRBJ1-4	TRBD1	.	TGTGCCATCACCGGGGGACAGTCGGCAACTAATGAAAAACTGTTTTTT	CAITGGQSATNEKLFF
TRBV6-1	TRBJ1-2	.	.	TGTGCCAGCAGGGATTATGGCTACACCTTC	CASRDYGYTF
TRBV4-1	TRBJ2-1	.	.	TGCGCCAGCAGCCAAGATCTGGCGGGCACCAATGAGCAGTTCTTC	CASSQDLAGTNEQFF
TRBV5-4	TRBJ2-7	TRBD1	few	TGTGCCAGCAGCTCCGGGACAGGGGACATCTACGAGCAGTACTTC	CASSSGTGDIYEQYF
TRBV7-9	TRBJ2-3	TRBD2	.	TGTGCCAGCAGTCGTAGCGGGAGCTCAGATACGCAGTATTTT	CASSRSGSSDTQYF
TRBV6-5	TRBJ1-1	.	.	TGTGCCAGCATCCGCGTGGCCGGGGGGACTGAAGCTTTCTTT	CASIRVAGGTEAFF
TRBV6-1	TRBJ2-1	TRBD2	.	TGTGCCAGCAGGGAAGCGGGAGGGGTTCTGGAGTGGCAGTTCTTC	CASREAGGVLEWQFF
TRBV28	TRBJ2-7	.	.	TGTGCCAGCAGTACAGGAAACCCCACCTACGAGCAGTACTTC	CASSTGNPTYEQYF
TRBV10-2	TRBJ1-5	TRBD1	once	TGCGCCAGCACTCGGACAGGGGGCGAACAGCCCCAGCATTTT	CASTRTGGEQPQHF
TRBV2	TRBJ2-2	.	.	TGTGCCAGCAGTGACCTCCTTGGGAGCACCGGGGAGCTGTTTTTT	CASSDLLGSTGELFF
TRBV6-5	TRBJ2-1	.	.	TGTGCCAGCAGTTACGATAGGAGTATCTCCTACAATGAGCAGTTCTTC	CASSYDRSISYNEQFF
TRBV29-1	TRBJ2-7	TRBD2	.	TGCAGCGTTGCTCCTAGCGGGAGCTACGAGCAGTACTTC	CSVAPSGSYEQYF
TRBV28	TRBJ1-2	.	.	TGTGCCAGCAGTTTGGCAGGGTTTAATGGCTACACCTTC	CASSLAGFNGYTF
TRBV19	TRBJ1-1	.	.	TGTGCCAGTAGTATAGATAGGGTCACTGAAGCTTTCTTT	CASSIDRVTEAFF
TRBV28	TRBJ1-2	TRBD1	.	TGTGCCAGCAGGCGGACAGGCGACTATGGCTACACCTTC	CASRRTGDYGYTF